This T cell receptor beta chain is drawn from a study of technical replicates of blood from several donors. The CDR3 loop spans 14 amino acids. Per germline, CDR1 SGHKS and CDR2 YYEKEE (reference sequence). V shed 2 bases and J shed 1 base, with 9 bases lying between them. Method: immunoSEQ multiplex PCR; TCRdb's copy keeps in-frame clones and lacks some. This table has approximately 73,000 clones, 93% appearing once. This chain joins TRBV5-5 and TRBJ1-1, with unresolved D. The source of this sequence is a human donor in good health. Sample: T cells isolated from PBMCs. CDR3 in amino acids: CASSFNTRNTEAFF. The CDR3 region has the DNA TGTGCCAGCAGCTTTAACACCCGGAACACTGAAGCTTTCTTT.